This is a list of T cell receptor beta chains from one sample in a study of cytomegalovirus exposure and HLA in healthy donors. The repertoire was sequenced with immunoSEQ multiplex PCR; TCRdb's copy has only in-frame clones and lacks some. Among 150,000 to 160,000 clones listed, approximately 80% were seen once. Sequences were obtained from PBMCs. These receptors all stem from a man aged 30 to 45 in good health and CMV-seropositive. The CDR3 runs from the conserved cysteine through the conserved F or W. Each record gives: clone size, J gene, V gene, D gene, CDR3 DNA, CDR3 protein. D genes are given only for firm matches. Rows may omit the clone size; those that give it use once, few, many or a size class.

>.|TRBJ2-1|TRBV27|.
TGTGCCAGCAGGTCATCTGTGGGAGGTCCCTCCTACAATGAGCAGTTCTTC
CASRSSVGGPSYNEQFF
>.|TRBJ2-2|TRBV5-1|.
TGCGCCAGCAGCGCCGGAGACACCGGGGAGCTGTTTTTT
CASSAGDTGELFF
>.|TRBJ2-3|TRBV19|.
TGTGCCAGTAGTATAAACTCCCGCGGGCCAGATACGCAGTATTTT
CASSINSRGPDTQYF
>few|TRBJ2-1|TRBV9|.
TGTGCCAGCAGCGTAGGACTAGAAGGCAATGAGCAGTTCTTC
CASSVGLEGNEQFF
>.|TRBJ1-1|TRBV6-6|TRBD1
TGTGCCAGCAGTTTCTGGACAGGGGATTTAGACACTGAAGCTTTCTTT
CASSFWTGDLDTEAFF
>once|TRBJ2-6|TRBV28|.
TGTGCCAGCAGTGGAACAGGCACTGGGGCCAACGTCCTGACTTTC
CASSGTGTGANVLTF
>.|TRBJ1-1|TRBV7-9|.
TGTGCCAGCAGCTTGATCGGCGGGACTGAAGCTTTCTTT
CASSLIGGTEAFF
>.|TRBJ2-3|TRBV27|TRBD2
TGTGCCAGCAGTCGAACGGGGGGGCGTTATACGCAGTATTTT
CASSRTGGRYTQYF
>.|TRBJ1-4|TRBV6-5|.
TGTGCCAGCAATGACTTGTACGGTGAAAAACTGTTTTTT
CASNDLYGEKLFF
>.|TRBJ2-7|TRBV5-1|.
TGCGCCAGCAGACCTGGTTGGGCGGGCTACGAGCAGTGCTTC
CASRPGWAGYEQCF
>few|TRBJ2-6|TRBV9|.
TGTGCCAGCAGCGTAGGGGGGCTTGGGGCCAACGTCCTGACTTTC
CASSVGGLGANVLTF
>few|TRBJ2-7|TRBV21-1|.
TGTGCCAGCAGCAAATTTAGCGGGAGGGACTACGAGCAGTACTTC
CASSKFSGRDYEQYF
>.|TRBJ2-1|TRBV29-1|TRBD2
TGCAGCGTTGCTGGCGGGAGATACAATGAGCAGTTCTTC
CSVAGGRYNEQFF
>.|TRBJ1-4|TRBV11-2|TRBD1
TGTGCCAGCAGCTTCCGCGGGACAGGGAACGAAAAACTGTTTTTT
CASSFRGTGNEKLFF
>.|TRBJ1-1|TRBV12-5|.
TGTGCTAGTGGTTTGTCGACTCAGGAAGCTTTCTTT
CASGLSTQEAFF
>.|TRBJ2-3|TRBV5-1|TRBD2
TGCGCCAGCAGCTTGGGAATAGCGGGATATACAGATACGCAGTATTTT
CASSLGIAGYTDTQYF
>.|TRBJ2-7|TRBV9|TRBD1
TGTGCCAGCAGCGCCCCGGGACAGGGGGCCAACGAGCAGTACTTC
CASSAPGQGANEQYF
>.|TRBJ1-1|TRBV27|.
TGTGCCAGCAGTCCATCTTCGACAGCAGGAACTGAAGCTTTCTTT
CASSPSSTAGTEAFF
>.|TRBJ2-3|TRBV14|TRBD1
TGTGCCAGCAGCCGTAGACGGGACAGAAACACAGATACGCAGTATTTT
CASSRRRDRNTDTQYF
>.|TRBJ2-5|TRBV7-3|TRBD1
TGTGCCAGCAGCTCATCGGGACAGGACCAAGAGGCCCAGTACTTC
CASSSSGQDQEAQYF
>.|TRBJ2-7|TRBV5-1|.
TGCGCCAGCAGCTGGACTACGGGCTCCTACGAGCAGTACTTC
CASSWTTGSYEQYF
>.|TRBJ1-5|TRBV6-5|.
TGTGCCAGCAGTTACTCGGGGGGGAATAGCAATCAGCCCCAGCATTTT
CASSYSGGNSNQPQHF
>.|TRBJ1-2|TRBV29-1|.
TGCAGCGTCGGAGGGGAAGGGGAAGGAGCTAACTATGGCTACACCTTC
CSVGGEGEGANYGYTF
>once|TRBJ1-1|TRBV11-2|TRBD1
TGTGCCAGCAGCTTAGCCGGGACAGGGGGCCGGACTGAAGCTTTCTTT
CASSLAGTGGRTEAFF
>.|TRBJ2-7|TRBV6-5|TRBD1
TGTGCCAGCAGAGTCGACAGGGGGTCTTGGAACGAGCAGTACTTC
CASRVDRGSWNEQYF
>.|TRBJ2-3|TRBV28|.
TGTGCCAGCTTGTACAGGGGCACAGATACGCAGTATTTT
CASLYRGTDTQYF
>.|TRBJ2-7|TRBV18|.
TGTGCCAGCTCACTACACAGGGATCCAACCTACGAGCAGTACTTC
CASSLHRDPTYEQYF
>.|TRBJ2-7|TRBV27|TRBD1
TGTGCCAGCAGTTTGGGGCCGGGACAGGGAGCCTACGAGCAGTACTTC
CASSLGPGQGAYEQYF
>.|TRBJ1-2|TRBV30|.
TGTGCCTGGAGTGCAATCGGTTCCAGGGTTTATGGCTACACCTTC
CAWSAIGSRVYGYTF
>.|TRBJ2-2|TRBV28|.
TGTGCCAGCAGTCCGACCGGGACAAAGAACACCGGGGAGCTGTTTTTT
CASSPTGTKNTGELFF
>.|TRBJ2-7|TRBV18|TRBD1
TGTGCCAGCTCACCCTTCGGGACAGGGTCCGTCGAGCAGTACTTC
CASSPFGTGSVEQYF
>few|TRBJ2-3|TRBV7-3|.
TGTGCCAGCAGCTTAGAGGCGAGGGCCACAGATACGCAGTATTTT
CASSLEARATDTQYF
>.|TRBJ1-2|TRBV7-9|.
TGTGCCAGCAGCTTAAACACAGGGATAGTTGGCTACACCTTC
CASSLNTGIVGYTF
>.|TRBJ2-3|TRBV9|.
TGTGCCAGCAGCGTAGCGGGGGGCCGTACAGATACGCAGTATTTT
CASSVAGGRTDTQYF
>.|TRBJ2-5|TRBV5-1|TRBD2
TGCGCCAGCAGCTTGTCAGGAGCGGGAGGGCGCCAAGAGACCCAGTACTTC
CASSLSGAGGRQETQYF
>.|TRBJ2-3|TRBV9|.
TGTGCCAGCAGCGTAGGGGCGGGGTACGATACGCAGTATTTT
CASSVGAGYDTQYF
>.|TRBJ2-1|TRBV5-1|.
TGCGCCAGCAGCTTGGGAGGGATCTCCTACAATGAGCAGTTCTTC
CASSLGGISYNEQFF
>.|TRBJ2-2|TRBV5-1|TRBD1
TGCGCCAGCAGCTTGGACGGGACAGCCACCGGGGAGCTGTTTTTT
CASSLDGTATGELFF
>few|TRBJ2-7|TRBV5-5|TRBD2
TGTGCCAGCAGCTTGGGGGGGAGACTAGCGGGAGGAGTATACGAGCAGTACTTC
CASSLGGRLAGGVYEQYF
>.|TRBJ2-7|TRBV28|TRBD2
TGTGCCAGCTGTTTTAGCGGGCGAAATCTATACTACGAGCAGTACTTC
CASCFSGRNLYYEQYF
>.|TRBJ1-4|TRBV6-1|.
TGTGCCAGCAGCTCAAACAGGGAAGTCGATGAAAAACTGTTTTTT
CASSSNREVDEKLFF
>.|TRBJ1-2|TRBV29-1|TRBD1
TGCAGCGTTGATCGGGACAGGGGTTACTATGGCTACACCTTC
CSVDRDRGYYGYTF
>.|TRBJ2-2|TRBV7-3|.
TGTGCCAGCAGCTTACGGTCGGGGGATAGTGGGGCCGCCGGGGAGCTGTTTTTT
CASSLRSGDSGAAGELFF
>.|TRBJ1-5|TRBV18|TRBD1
TGTGCCAGCTCACCGGGACAGGGAAGAGGTAGCAATCAGCCCCAGCATTTT
CASSPGQGRGSNQPQHF
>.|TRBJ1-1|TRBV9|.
TGTGCCAGCAGCGGGGGACAGAACACTGAAGCTTTCTTT
CASSGGQNTEAFF